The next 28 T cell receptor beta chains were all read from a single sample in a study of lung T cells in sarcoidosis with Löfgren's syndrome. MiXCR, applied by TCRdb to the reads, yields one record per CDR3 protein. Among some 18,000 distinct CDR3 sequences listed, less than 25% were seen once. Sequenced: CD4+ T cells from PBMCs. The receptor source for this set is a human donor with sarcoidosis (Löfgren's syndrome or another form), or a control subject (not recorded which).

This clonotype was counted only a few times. The DNA for the CDR3 is TGTGCCTGGAGTGTTAGGAGCGGAGGCAATCAGCCCCAGCATTTT. Translated: CAWSVRSGGNQPQHF. The gene calls are TRBV30 and TRBJ1-5; D call uncertain. Germline CDR1 and CDR2: GTSNPN and SVGIG (reference sequence). V shed 0 bases and J shed 2 bases, with 11 bases lying between them. The CDR3 contains 15 residues.

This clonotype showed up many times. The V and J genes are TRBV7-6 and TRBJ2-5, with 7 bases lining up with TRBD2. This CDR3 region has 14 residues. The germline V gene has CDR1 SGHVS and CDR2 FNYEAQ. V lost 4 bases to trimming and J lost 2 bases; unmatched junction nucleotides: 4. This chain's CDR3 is CASSWGGIQETQYF. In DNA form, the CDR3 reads TGTGCCAGCAGCTGGGGGGGGATTCAAGAGACCCAGTACTTC.

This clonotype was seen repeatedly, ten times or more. Written as DNA, the CDR3 is TGTGCCAGCGGATCTGGGGATTCACCCCTCCACTTT. Its translation: CASGSGDSPLHF. The chain is built from TRBV28 and TRBJ1-6; D call uncertain. Trimming took 8 bases from V and 8 from J, leaving 10 bases between them. The CDR3 sequence is 12 residues long. CDR1 and CDR2 (germline): MDHEN, SYDVKM.

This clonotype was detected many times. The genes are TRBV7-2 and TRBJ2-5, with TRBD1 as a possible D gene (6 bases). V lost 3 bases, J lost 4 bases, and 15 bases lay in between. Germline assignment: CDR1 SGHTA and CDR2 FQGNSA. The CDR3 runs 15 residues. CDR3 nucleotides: TGTGCCAGCAGCTTTGGCAGGGGCAGTTTAGAGACCCAGTACTTC. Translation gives CASSFGRGSLETQYF.

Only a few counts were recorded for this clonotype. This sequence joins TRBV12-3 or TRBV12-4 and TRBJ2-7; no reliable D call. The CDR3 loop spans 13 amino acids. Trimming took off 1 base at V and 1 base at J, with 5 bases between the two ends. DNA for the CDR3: TGTGCCAGCAGTTTAGGTTTATCCTACGAGCAGTACTTC. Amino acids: CASSLGLSYEQYF.

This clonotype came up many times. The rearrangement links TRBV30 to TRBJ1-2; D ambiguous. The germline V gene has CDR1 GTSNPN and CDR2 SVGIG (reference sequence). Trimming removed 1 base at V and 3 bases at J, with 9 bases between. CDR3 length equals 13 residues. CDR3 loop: CAWSARSDYGYTF. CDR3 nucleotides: TGTGCCTGGAGTGCGCGGTCCGACTATGGCTACACCTTC. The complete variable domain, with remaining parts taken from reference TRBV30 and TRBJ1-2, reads SQTIHQWPATLVQPVGSPLSLECTVEGTSNPNLYWYRQAAGRGLQLLFYSVGIGQISSEVPQNLSASRPQDRQFILSSKKLLLSDSGFYLCAWSARSDYGYTFGSGTRLTVV.

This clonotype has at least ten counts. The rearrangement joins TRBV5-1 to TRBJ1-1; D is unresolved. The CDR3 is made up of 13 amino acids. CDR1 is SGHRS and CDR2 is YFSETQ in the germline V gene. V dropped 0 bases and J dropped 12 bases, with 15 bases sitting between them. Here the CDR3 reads CASSLDTWAASFF. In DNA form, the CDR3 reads TGCGCCAGCAGCTTGGATACATGGGCTGCGTCTTTCTTT. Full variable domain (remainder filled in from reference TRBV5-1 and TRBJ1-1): KAGVTQTPRYLIKTRGQQVTLSCSPISGHRSVSWYQQTPGQGLQFLFEYFSETQRNKGNFPGRFSGRQFSNSRSEMNVSTLELGDSALYLCASSLDTWAASFFGQGTRLTVV.

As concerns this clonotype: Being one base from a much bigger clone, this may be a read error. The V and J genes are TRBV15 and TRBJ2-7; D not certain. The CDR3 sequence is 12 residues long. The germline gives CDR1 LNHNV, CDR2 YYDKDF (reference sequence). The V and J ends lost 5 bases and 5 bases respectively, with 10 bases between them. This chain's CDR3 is CATSRPTHEQYF. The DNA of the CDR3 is TGTGCCACCAGCCGCCCGACCCACGAGCAGTACTTC.

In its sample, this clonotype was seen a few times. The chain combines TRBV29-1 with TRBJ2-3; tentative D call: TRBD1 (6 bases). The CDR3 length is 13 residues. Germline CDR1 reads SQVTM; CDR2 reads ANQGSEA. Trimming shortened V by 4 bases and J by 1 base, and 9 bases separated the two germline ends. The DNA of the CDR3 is TGCAGCGTTGGGACAGTGGGCACAGATACGCAGTATTTT. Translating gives CSVGTVGTDTQYF.

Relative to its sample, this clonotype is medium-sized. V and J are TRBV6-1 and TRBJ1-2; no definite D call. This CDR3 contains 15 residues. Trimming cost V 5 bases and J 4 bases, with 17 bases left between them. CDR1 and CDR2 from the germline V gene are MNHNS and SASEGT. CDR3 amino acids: CASSPRAGSFYGYTF. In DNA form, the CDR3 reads TGTGCCAGCAGTCCGCGAGCGGGGTCCTTCTATGGCTACACCTTC.

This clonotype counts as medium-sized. The CDR3: CASSSPSGTGSNGYTF. DNA of the CDR3: TGTGCCAGCAGTAGCCCCTCCGGGACAGGCTCGAATGGCTACACCTTC. The J gene is TRBJ1-2, the V gene TRBV27; TRBD1 agrees at 8 bases. After removal of 5 bases from V and 6 bases from J, the junction contained 14 bases not matched to a gene. Germline V gene sequence: CDR1 MNHEY, CDR2 SMNVEV (reference sequence). This CDR3 is 16 amino acids long.

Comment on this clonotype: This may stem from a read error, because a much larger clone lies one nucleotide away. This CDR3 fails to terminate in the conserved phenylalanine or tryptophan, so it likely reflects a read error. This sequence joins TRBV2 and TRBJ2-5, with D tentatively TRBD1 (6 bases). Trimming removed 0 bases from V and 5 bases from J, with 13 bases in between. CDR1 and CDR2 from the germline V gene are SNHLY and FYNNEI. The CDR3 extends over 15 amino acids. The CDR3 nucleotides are TGTGCCAGCAGTGAAGCGGGGGCAGGGGCCGAGACCCAGTACCTC. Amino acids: CASSEAGAGAETQYL.

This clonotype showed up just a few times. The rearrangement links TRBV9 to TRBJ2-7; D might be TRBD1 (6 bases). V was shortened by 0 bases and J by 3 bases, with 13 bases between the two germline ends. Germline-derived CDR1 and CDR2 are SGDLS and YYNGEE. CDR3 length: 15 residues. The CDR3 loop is CASSVEAGAGYEQYF. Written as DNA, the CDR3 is TGTGCCAGCAGCGTAGAGGCAGGGGCAGGCTACGAGCAGTACTTC.

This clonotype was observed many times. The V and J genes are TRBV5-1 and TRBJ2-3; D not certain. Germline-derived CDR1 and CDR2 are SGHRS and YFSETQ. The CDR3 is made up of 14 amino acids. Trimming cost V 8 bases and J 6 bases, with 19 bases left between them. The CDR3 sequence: CASSPVLGSDTQYF. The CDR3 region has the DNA TGCGCCAGTAGCCCGGTTCTCGGTTCGGATACGCAGTATTTT.

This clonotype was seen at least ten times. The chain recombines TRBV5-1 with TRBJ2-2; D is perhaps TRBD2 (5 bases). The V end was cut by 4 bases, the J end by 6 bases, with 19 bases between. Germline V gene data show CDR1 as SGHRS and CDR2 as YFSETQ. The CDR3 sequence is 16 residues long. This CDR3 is CASSPTDLAFSGELFF. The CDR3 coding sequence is TGCGCCAGCAGCCCCACAGATTTAGCGTTCTCCGGGGAGCTGTTTTTT.

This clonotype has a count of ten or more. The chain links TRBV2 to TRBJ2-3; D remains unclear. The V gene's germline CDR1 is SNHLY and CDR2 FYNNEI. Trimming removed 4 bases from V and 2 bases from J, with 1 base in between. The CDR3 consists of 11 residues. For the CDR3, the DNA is TGTGCCAGCAGTGTCACAGATACGCAGTATTTT. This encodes CASSVTDTQYF.

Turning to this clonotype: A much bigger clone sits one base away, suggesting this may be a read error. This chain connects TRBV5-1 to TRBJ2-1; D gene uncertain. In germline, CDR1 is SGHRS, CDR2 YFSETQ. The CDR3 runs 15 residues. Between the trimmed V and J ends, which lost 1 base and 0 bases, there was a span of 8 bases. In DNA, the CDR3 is TGCGCCAGCAGCTTGATTATTAGCTCCTACAATGAGCAGTTCTTC. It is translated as CASSLIISSYNEQFF.

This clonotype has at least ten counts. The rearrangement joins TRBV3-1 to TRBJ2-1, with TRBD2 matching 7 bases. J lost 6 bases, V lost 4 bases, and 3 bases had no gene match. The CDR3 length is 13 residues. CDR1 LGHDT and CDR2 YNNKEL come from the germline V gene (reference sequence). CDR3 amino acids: CASSLRTSNEQFF. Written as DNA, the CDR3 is TGTGCCAGCAGCCTACGGACTAGCAATGAGCAGTTCTTC.

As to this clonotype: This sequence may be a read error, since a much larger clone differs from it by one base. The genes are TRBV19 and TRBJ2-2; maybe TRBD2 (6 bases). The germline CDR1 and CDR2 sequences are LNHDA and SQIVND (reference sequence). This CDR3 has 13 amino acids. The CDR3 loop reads CTSSSGNTGELFF. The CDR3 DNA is TGTACCAGTAGTAGCGGTAACACCGGGGAGCTGTTTTTT.

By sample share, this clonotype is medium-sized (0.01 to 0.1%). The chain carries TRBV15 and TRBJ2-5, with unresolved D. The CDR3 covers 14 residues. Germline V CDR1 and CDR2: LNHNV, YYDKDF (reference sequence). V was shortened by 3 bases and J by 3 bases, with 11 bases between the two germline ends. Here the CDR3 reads CATSRHLTEETQYF. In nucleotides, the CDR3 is TGTGCCACCAGCAGGCACCTCACAGAAGAGACCCAGTACTTC.

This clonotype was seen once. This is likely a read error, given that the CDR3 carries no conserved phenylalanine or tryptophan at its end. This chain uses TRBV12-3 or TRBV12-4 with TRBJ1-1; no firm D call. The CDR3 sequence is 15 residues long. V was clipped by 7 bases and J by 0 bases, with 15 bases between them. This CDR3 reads CASTKSRIVNTEAFS. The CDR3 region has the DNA TGTGCCAGCACCAAAAGTCGGATCGTGAACACTGAAGCTTTCTCT.

The DNA for the CDR3 is TGTGCCAGCACCCGGGCGCTAGATACGCAGTATTTT. Its translation is CASTRALDTQYF. The chain has TRBV11-3 and TRBJ2-3; unclear D gene. CDR3 length equals 12 residues. Germline V gene data show CDR1 as SGHNT and CDR2 as YENEEA. The V end was cut by 7 bases, the J end by 5 bases, with 10 bases between.

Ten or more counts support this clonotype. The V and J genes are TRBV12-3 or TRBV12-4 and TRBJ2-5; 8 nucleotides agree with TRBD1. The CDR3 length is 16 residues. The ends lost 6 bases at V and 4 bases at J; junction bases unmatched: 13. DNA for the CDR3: TGTGCCAGCAGCTTTCACAGGGGGACGCGATCAGAGACCCAGTACTTC. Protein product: CASSFHRGTRSETQYF.

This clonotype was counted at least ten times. CDR3 amino acids: CASSLNGLNTEAFF. CDR3 nucleotide sequence: TGTGCCAGCAGCTTAAACGGGTTGAACACTGAAGCTTTCTTT. V usage is TRBV7-6 and J usage is TRBJ1-1; D is unclear. CDR1 SGHVS and CDR2 FNYEAQ come from the germline V gene. This CDR3 is built from 14 residues. The V gene lost 2 bases and the J gene lost 0 bases, with 7 bases spanning the gap.

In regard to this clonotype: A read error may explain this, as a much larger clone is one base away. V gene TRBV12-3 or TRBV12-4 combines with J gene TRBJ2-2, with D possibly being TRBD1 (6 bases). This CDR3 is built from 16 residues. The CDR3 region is CASTTSRGANTGKLFF. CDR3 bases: TGTGCCAGCACCACGAGCAGGGGCGCGAACACCGGGAAGCTGTTTTTT.

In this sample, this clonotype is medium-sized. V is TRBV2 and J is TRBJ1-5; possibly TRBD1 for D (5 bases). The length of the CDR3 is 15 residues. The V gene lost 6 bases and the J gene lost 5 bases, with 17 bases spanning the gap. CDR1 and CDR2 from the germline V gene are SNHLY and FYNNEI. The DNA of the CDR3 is TGTGCCAGCAGCAAGGACTCAGGGATGGATCAGCCCCAGCATTTT. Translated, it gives CASSKDSGMDQPQHF.

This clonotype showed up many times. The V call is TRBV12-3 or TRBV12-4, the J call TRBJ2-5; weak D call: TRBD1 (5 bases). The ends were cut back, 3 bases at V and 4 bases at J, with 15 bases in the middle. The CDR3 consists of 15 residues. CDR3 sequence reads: CASSLGLRFTETQYF. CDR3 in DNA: TGTGCCAGCAGTTTGGGGCTCCGATTTACAGAGACCCAGTACTTC.

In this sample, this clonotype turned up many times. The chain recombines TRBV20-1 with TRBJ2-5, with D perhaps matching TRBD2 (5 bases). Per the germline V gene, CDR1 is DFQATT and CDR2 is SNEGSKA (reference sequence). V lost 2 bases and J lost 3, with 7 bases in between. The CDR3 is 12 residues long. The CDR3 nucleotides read TGCAGTGCTAGAAGAGCGGAAGAGACCCAGTACTTC. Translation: CSARRAEETQYF.